The T cell receptor (beta chain) described here comes from a study of blood T cell repertoires in COVID-19 (dated by TCRdb to about 2020). As for the study more broadly: Collaborator samples came from the United States, Italy and Spain and covered acute and convalescent phases of COVID-19. The prospective study material was composed of cDNA or gDNA derived from T cells, B-cell-depleted T cells, or PBMCs. Deeply sampled blood TCRbeta repertoires from subjects exposed to, actively infected with, or recovered from COVID-19 were included in the dataset. The repertoires were released in a freely available public database intended as a resource for research on the immune response to SARS-CoV-2. Samples were obtained from the ongoing ImmuneRACE study (first 160 participants) and from 1,254 subjects provided by 6 global collaborators. A de-identified subject ID, COVID-19 status, age in years and sex were almost always included in the sample metadata. Where available, HLA class I and class II types were taken from metadata supplied by the sample provider and were not determined by assay-based typing. Overall study outcomes, separate from this receptor: The quantity of clinical and demographic metadata differed by source and by participant and was supplied without curation.

The sample holds a few counts of this clone. It lacks a known antigen. Per-nucleotide qualities are absent, and no much larger clonotype sits a single base away. TCRbeta CDR3 regions were amplified from genomic DNA using the immunoSEQ Assay, a bias-controlled multiplex PCR. Per the authors' processing: Within the assay, amplification of reference gene primers was used to estimate how many nucleated cells each sample contained. To quantify the absolute abundance of each unique TCRbeta CDR3 rearrangement, sequence reads were collapsed and filtered. For each sample, productive Simpson clonality was calculated as the square root of Simpson's diversity index over productive rearrangements. TCRdb re-hosts the immuneACCESS table, in-frame sequences only. Its copies lack some clones; in the studies checked, an unresolved V gene accounts for under half of them, and the cause for the rest is not known. That table gives V, J and clone size, and the DNA gave D and trimming. This sample has nearly 55,000 clones in its table, and roughly 79% of those were observed once. About 15% of the sample lies in the top ten.

Collaborating institutions collected whole blood in K2EDTA tubes following their own protocols. Collaborator samples were shipped for TCRbeta analysis as frozen whole blood, isolated PBMCs, or DNA extracted from either sample type. The receptor was isolated from a human donor with active or convalescent COVID-19. The donor label of this sample is uncertain. The sequencing sample was made of peripheral blood.

The nucleotides read TGTGCCACCAGCAGAGAGCGGGGCGGCAGGAATCAGCCCCAGCATTTT. Translated, it gives CATSRERGGRNQPQHF. The chain is encoded by TRBV15 joined to TRBJ1-5; TRBD1 is perhaps the D gene, given 5 matching bases. The CDR3 starts with the cysteine, ends with the phenylalanine, and has 16 residues. Kept here is only the CDR3 DNA, which spans 48 bases and is read in frame from base 1. Trimming removed 0 bases from V and 4 bases from J, leaving 13 bases between the germline ends. CDR1 and CDR2, looked up from the germline V gene (reference sequence), are LNHNV and YYDKDF.